Following are 26 T cell receptor beta chains from one sample sequenced in a study of cytomegalovirus exposure and HLA in healthy donors. The PCR ran on 60 Vbeta and 13 Jbeta primers. The repertoire was sequenced with immunoSEQ multiplex PCR; TCRdb's copy has only in-frame clones and lacks some. Of some 150,000 clones listed, roughly 76% are singletons. The sequenced material came from PBMCs. The receptors here all came from a woman aged 30 to 39 in good health and CMV-seronegative.

There are a few counts of this clone. The gene calls are TRBV20-1 and TRBJ1-1; perhaps TRBD1 as D (5 bases). CDR1 is DFQATT, CDR2 SNEGSKA, per germline (reference sequence). Trimming took 4 bases from V and 5 from J, leaving 8 bases between them. This CDR3 comprises 11 residues. In nucleotides, the CDR3 is TGCAGTGCTACGACAGAAACTGAAGCTTTCTTT. Translation: CSATTETEAFF.

The chain joins TRBV19 to TRBJ1-5; the match to TRBD1 covers 9 bases. Germline CDR1 LNHDA, CDR2 SQIVND (reference sequence). The CDR3 length is 18 residues. The trim removed 5 bases at V and 1 base at J, leaving 12 bases unmatched. The CDR3 DNA reads as TGTGCCAGTAGTCGTGACAGGGGGTATGGGAGAAGCAATCAGCCCCAGCATTTT. It specifies CASSRDRGYGRSNQPQHF.

This chain links TRBV21-1 with TRBJ2-1; the table assigns TRBD2, which was not confirmed against the DNA. TRBV21-1 is classified as a pseudogene. The CDR3 contains 14 residues. CDR3 in DNA: TGTGCCAGCAGCGGCCGACTAGCGGGCCGCGAGCAGTTCTTC. Translation gives CASSGRLAGREQFF.

The chain has TRBV30 and TRBJ1-3; weak D call: TRBD1 (6 bases). Germline CDR1 is GTSNPN and CDR2 is SVGIG (reference sequence). Deletions cut 3 bases from V and 3 bases from J, with 12 bases between. The CDR3 sequence is 14 residues long. CDR3: CAWSIGGDGNTIYF. The CDR3 DNA sequence: TGTGCCTGGAGCATAGGGGGGGATGGAAACACCATATATTTT.

The chain has TRBV18 and TRBJ1-5; D is possibly TRBD1 (5 bases). Per the germline V gene, CDR1 is KGHSH and CDR2 is LQKENI. The ends were cut back, 0 bases at V and 9 bases at J, with 15 bases in the middle. This CDR3 spans 15 amino acids. Written as DNA, the CDR3 is TGTGCCAGCTCACCACCGGGAGGACTGGGGGGGCCCCAGCATTTT. It yields the protein CASSPPGGLGGPQHF.

This chain joins TRBV30 and TRBJ2-2; D possibly corresponds to TRBD2 (5 bases). The CDR3 sequence is 15 residues long. Trimming pared 0 bases from V and 5 bases from J, leaving 13 bases between. The germline V gene encodes CDR1 GTSNPN and CDR2 SVGIG (reference sequence). The CDR3 DNA sequence: TGTGCCTGGAGTGTACTAGATTTCGTAACCGGGGAGCTGTTTTTT. This gives the protein CAWSVLDFVTGELFF.

V gene TRBV28 combines with J gene TRBJ1-2; D not certain. V lost 6 bases, J lost 2 bases, and 7 bases lay in between. Germline loops: CDR1 MDHEN, CDR2 SYDVKM. The length of the CDR3 is 12 residues. CDR3: CASSPLNYGYTF. The CDR3 nucleotides read TGTGCCAGCAGCCCTCTAAACTATGGCTACACCTTC.

This chain connects TRBV6-6 to TRBJ2-5; perhaps TRBD1 as D (6 bases). Between the trimmed V and J ends, which lost 4 bases and 5 bases, there was a span of 14 bases. Germline values: CDR1 MNHNY, CDR2 SVGAGI (reference sequence). The CDR3 consists of 14 residues. In DNA form, the CDR3 reads TGTGCCAGCAGTTTCCGGGACATGGGGGAGACCCAGTACTTC. Protein: CASSFRDMGETQYF.

V gene TRBV7-9 combines with J gene TRBJ1-6; 8 nucleotides agree with TRBD1. Trimming removed 5 bases from V and 7 bases from J; junction bases left unmatched: 7. Germline CDR1 SEHNR, CDR2 FQNEAQ (reference sequence). The CDR3 extends over 15 amino acids. The CDR3 spells CASSLRTGKNSPLHF. CDR3 sequence (DNA): TGTGCCAGCAGCCTCAGGACAGGGAAGAATTCACCCCTCCACTTT. The full variable domain, its missing parts supplied by reference TRBV7-9 and TRBJ1-6, is DTGVSQNPRHKITKRGQNVTFRCDPISEHNRLYWYRQTLGQGPEFLTYFQNEAQLEKSRLLSDRFSAERPKGSFSTLEIQRTEQGDSAMYLCASSLRTGKNSPLHFGNGTRLTVT.

This clone was detected a few times. V gene TRBV5-4 combines with J gene TRBJ1-6; 7 bases align to TRBD1. The V and J ends lost 4 bases and 7 bases, in that order; junction bases with no gene match: 5. Germline V gene sequence: CDR1 SGHNT, CDR2 YYREEE (reference sequence). The CDR3 sequence is 14 residues long. DNA for the CDR3: TGTGCCAGCAGCCAGGACAGGTTCAATTCACCCCTCCACTTT. It specifies CASSQDRFNSPLHF.

The rearrangement joins TRBV9 to TRBJ2-1; 8 positions agree with TRBD2. The germline V gene encodes CDR1 SGDLS and CDR2 YYNGEE. With 2 bases clipped from V and 9 bases from J, the junction kept 19 bases outside the gene matches. The CDR3 loop spans 18 amino acids. The CDR3 nucleotides are TGTGCCAGCAGCGTCGGGCCTCCACCGCGGGGGGTCGTCCGTGAGCAGTTCTTC. It specifies CASSVGPPPRGVVREQFF.

The chain links TRBV28 to TRBJ1-1, with a weak D call TRBD1 (6 bases). Germline CDR1 is MDHEN and CDR2 is SYDVKM. Trimming removed 2 bases at V and 8 bases at J, with 9 bases between. The length of the CDR3 is 12 residues. The CDR3 here is CASSLLGAEAFF. DNA for the CDR3: TGTGCCAGCAGTTTACTGGGGGCCGAAGCTTTCTTT.

V is TRBV9 and J is TRBJ2-5; 8 bases line up with TRBD1. This CDR3 is built from 14 residues. J was trimmed by 2 bases and V by 4 bases; bases with no gene match: 4. Per the germline V gene, CDR1 is SGDLS and CDR2 is YYNGEE. This CDR3 is CASSFTGGQETQYF. DNA for the CDR3: TGTGCCAGCAGCTTTACAGGGGGGCAAGAGACCCAGTACTTC.

The chain couples TRBV7-8 to TRBJ2-7; 10 nucleotides agree with TRBD1. Germline values: CDR1 SGHVS, CDR2 FQNEAQ. Trimming at V came to 9 bases and at J to 2 bases, leaving 7 bases not matched to a gene. The CDR3 totals 14 residues. CDR3 in amino acids: CASKTGTGAYEQYF. In DNA form, the CDR3 reads TGTGCCAGTAAGACCGGGACAGGGGCCTACGAGCAGTACTTC.

The V and J genes are TRBV6-1 and TRBJ2-7; 8 positions match TRBD2. This CDR3 spans 15 amino acids. V was pared by 8 bases and J by 0 bases, with 9 bases of the junction left unmatched. Germline CDR1 reads MNHNS; CDR2 reads SASEGT. The DNA of the CDR3 is TGTGCCAGCTTCCCAACTAGCGGATCCTCCTACGAGCAGTACTTC. Amino acid sequence: CASFPTSGSSYEQYF.

The chain recombines TRBV19 with TRBJ2-1, with D perhaps TRBD1 (5 bases). The CDR3 is 13 amino acids. V lost 6 bases to trimming and J lost 5 bases, with 11 bases between them. Germline-derived CDR1 and CDR2 are LNHDA and SQIVND (reference sequence). The CDR3, as DNA: TGTGCCAGTAGCGCCTGGGGCAACAATGAGCAGTTCTTC. Protein sequence: CASSAWGNNEQFF.

The chain is built from TRBV13 and TRBJ2-7, with TRBD1 identical over 8 bases. CDR1 and CDR2 from the germline V gene are PRHDT and FYEKMQ (reference sequence). The length of the CDR3 is 14 residues. V was clipped by 5 bases and J by 4 bases; unmatched bases: 7. The CDR3 spells CASSGRDRSYEQYF. For the CDR3, the DNA is TGTGCCAGCAGCGGCCGGGACAGGAGTTACGAGCAGTACTTC. The variable domain in full, completed from reference TRBV13 and TRBJ2-7, reads AAGVIQSPRHLIKEKRETATLKCYPIPRHDTVYWYQQGPGQDPQFLISFYEKMQSDKGSIPDRFSAQQFSDYHSELNMSSLELGDSALYFCASSGRDRSYEQYFGPGTRLTVT.

This chain links TRBV18 with TRBJ2-1; the D gene is possibly TRBD2 (7 bases). V lost 6 bases to trimming and J lost 10 bases, with 16 bases between them. The CDR3 is made up of 13 amino acids. CDR1 and CDR2 from the germline V gene are KGHSH and LQKENI. Written as DNA, the CDR3 is TGTGCCAGCTCCTCAGACAAGGGGGGGGAGCAGTTCTTC. Translated: CASSSDKGGEQFF.

The sample holds a few counts of this clone. This chain links TRBV28 with TRBJ2-5, with a possible D match to TRBD2 (6 bases). The CDR3 covers 15 residues. V gave up 2 bases and J gave up 5 bases, with 15 bases separating them. CDR1 is MDHEN and CDR2 is SYDVKM in the germline V gene. DNA for the CDR3: TGTGCCAGCAGTTTAAGAGGAGGGACTCAGGAGACCCAGTACTTC. This encodes CASSLRGGTQETQYF.

Concerning this clone itself: This likely comes from a read error, as the CDR3 has no conserved phenylalanine or tryptophan at its end. The J gene is TRBJ1-6, the V gene TRBV5-6, with a weak D call TRBD1 (6 bases). The CDR3 consists of 16 residues. The ends were cut back, 1 base at V and 4 bases at J, with 12 bases in the middle. Germline V CDR1 and CDR2: SGHDT, YYEEEE. CDR3 residues: CASSLLLQGYNSPLHL. CDR3 coding DNA: TGTGCCAGCAGCTTGCTTCTCCAGGGGTATAATTCACCCCTCCACCTT.

CDR3 nucleotide sequence: TGTGCCATCACCGGGGGGGCTGGAAACACCATATATTTT. Amino acid sequence: CAITGGAGNTIYF. V and J are TRBV10-3 and TRBJ1-3, with D possibly TRBD1 on 5 matching bases. The germline V gene has CDR1 ENHRY and CDR2 SYGVKD. The CDR3 has 13 residues. V was cut by 7 bases and J by 2 bases, with 9 bases left in between.

The gene calls are TRBV5-4 and TRBJ2-1; D possibly corresponds to TRBD2 (7 bases). The V end was cut by 1 base, the J end by 7 bases, with 15 bases between. Looked up from germline, CDR1 is SGHNT and CDR2 is YYREEE (reference sequence). There are 15 residues in the CDR3. The CDR3 loop is CASSLRGGALNEQFF. CDR3 nucleotide sequence: TGTGCCAGCAGCTTGAGAGGGGGGGCTCTTAATGAGCAGTTCTTC.

This clone was observed once. The chain links TRBV28 to TRBJ2-3; D perhaps matches TRBD1 (5 bases). The CDR3 spans 14 residues. CDR1 is MDHEN and CDR2 is SYDVKM in the germline V gene. Trimming removed 3 bases at V and 3 bases at J, with 10 bases between. CDR3 sequence reads: CASSFQGGTDTQYF. For the CDR3, the DNA is TGTGCCAGCAGTTTCCAGGGTGGGACAGATACGCAGTATTTT.

This chain links TRBV5-6 with TRBJ1-6; D is ambiguous. With 0 bases removed from V and 14 bases from J, the gap between germline ends came to 15 bases. CDR3 length equals 14 residues. CDR1 is SGHDT, CDR2 YYEEEE, per germline. The CDR3 spells CASSLGGSIRTLHF. The CDR3 region has the DNA TGTGCCAGCAGCTTGGGAGGGAGTATTAGGACCCTCCACTTT.

The V gene is TRBV7-9, the J gene TRBJ1-3; weak D call: TRBD1 (5 bases). The V end was cut by 5 bases, the J end by 1 base, with 6 bases between. The CDR3 has 13 amino acids. Per the germline V gene, CDR1 is SEHNR and CDR2 is FQNEAQ (reference sequence). This CDR3 is CASSPGSGNTIYF. Written as DNA, the CDR3 is TGTGCCAGCAGCCCAGGGTCTGGAAACACCATATATTTT. The variable domain in full, completed from reference TRBV7-9 and TRBJ1-3, reads DTGVSQNPRHKITKRGQNVTFRCDPISEHNRLYWYRQTLGQGPEFLTYFQNEAQLEKSRLLSDRFSAERPKGSFSTLEIQRTEQGDSAMYLCASSPGSGNTIYFGEGSWLTVV.

This chain links TRBV2 with TRBJ1-4; perhaps TRBD1 as D (6 bases). V lost 1 base, J lost 5 bases, and 11 bases lay in between. The CDR3 consists of 15 residues. In germline, CDR1 is SNHLY, CDR2 FYNNEI. In DNA form, the CDR3 reads TGTGCCAGCAGTGAAGAGGGGGGGAGGAATGAAAAACTGTTTTTT. This encodes CASSEEGGRNEKLFF.